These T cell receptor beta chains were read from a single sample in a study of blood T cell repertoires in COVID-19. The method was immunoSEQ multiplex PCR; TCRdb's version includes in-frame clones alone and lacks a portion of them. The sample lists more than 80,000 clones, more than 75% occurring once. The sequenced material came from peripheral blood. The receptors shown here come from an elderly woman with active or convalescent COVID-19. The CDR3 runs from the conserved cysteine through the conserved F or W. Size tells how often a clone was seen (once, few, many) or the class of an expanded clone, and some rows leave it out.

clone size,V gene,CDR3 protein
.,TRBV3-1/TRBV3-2,CASSPGTGGYEQYF
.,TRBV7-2,CASSLAAGLSYEQYF
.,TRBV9,CASSGHPIGNTEAFF
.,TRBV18,CASSPRSGSTDTEAFF
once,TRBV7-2,CASSKGGQGVLTQYF
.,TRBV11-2,CASRSNEKLFF
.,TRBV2,CASQQEEQGFGGYTF
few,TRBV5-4,CASSLQGSNQPQHF
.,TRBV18,CASSPGEDSPLHF
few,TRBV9,CASSVDGQVTDTQYF
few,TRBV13,CASSSSWTSGDSNTGELFF
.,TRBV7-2,CASSLAVGVGYGYTF
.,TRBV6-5,CASTWTGDQPQHF
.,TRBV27,CASSLDRNSPLHF
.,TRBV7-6,CASSARGMGPRGSYGYTF
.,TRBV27,CASSPPRRGGSTDTQYF
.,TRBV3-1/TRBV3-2,CASSQENRGEYGYTF
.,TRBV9,CASSVGGGANTGELFF
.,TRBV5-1,CASSVGRTGYEQYF
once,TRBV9,CASSVGLTNSPLHF
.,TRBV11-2,CASRPSPSQRGVHNEQFF
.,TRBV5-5,CASSLGPGGSEQFF
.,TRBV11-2,CASSLLRDRLSPLHF
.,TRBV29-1,CSVVGGADRGLGEAFF
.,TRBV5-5,CASSSTGTSGGAATDTQYF
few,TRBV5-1,CASSLDPLNTEAFF
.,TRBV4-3,CASSQDLEGYEQYF
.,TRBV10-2,CASRRGTNSPLHF
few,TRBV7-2,CASSPTGGAKNIQYF
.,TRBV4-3,CASSQDPASGGAQYF
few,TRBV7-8,CASSLSRDSAYEQYF
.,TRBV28,CASSGPQTGVLTGNTIYF
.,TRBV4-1,CASSRPTGMNTEAFF
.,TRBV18,CASSRPSSPYGYTF
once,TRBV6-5,CASSSRGSIYEQYF
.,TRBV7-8,CASSLHVGGVEAFF
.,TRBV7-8,CASSYQPGQGKETQYF
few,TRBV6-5,CASSRGLDTGELFF
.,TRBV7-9,CASSYSGGVEQFF
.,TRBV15,CATSLLAVSYNEQFF
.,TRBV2,CASSSDREGGYTF
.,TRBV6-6,CASSPRARANEKLFF
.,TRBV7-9,CASSMGQGNQPQHF
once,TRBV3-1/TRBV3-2,CASSQEGTANNSPLHF
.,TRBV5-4,CASSLDGFWNTGELFF
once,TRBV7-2,CASSPWASSNTGELFF
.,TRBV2,CASRGQGNGETQYF
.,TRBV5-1,CASSFQSGANVLTF
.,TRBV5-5,CASSLGGGAANIQYF
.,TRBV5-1,CASSFDSKDTDTQYF
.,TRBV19,CASSIGVRDTLPETQYF
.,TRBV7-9,CASSLSGGGNSPLHF
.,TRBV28,CASRGETNEKLFF